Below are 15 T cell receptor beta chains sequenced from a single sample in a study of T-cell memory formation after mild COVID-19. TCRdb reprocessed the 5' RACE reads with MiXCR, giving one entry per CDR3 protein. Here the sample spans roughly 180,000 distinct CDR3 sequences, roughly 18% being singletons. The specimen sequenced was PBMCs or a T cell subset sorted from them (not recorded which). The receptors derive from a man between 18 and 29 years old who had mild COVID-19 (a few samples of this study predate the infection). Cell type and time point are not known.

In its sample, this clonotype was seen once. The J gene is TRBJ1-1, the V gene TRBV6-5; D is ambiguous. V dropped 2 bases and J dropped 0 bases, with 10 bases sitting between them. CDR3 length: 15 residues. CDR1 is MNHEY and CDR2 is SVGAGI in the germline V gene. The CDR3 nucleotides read TGTGCCAGCAGTTACGCAGGAAGTATGAACACTGAAGCTTTCTTT. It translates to CASSYAGSMNTEAFF.

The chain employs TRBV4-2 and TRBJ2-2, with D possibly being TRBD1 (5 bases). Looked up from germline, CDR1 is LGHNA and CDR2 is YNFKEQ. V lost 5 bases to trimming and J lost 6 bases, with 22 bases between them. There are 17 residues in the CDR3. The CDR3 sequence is CASSESRDSLVSGELFF. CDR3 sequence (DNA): TGTGCCAGCAGCGAATCAAGAGACAGTTTGGTGTCCGGGGAGCTGTTTTTT.

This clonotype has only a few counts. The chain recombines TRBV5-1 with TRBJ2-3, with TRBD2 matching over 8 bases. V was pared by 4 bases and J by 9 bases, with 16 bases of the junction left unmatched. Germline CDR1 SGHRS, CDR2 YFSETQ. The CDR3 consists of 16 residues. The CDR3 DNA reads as TGCGCCAGCAGCCGCCCGCCCCTAGCGGGTCCCCAGACGCAGTATTTT. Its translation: CASSRPPLAGPQTQYF.

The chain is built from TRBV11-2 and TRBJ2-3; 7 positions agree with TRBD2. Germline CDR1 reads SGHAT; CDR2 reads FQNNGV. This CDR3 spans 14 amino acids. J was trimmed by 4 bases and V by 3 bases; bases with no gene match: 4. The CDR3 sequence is CASSFRRGADTQYF. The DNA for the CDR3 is TGTGCCAGCAGCTTCCGACGGGGGGCAGATACGCAGTATTTT. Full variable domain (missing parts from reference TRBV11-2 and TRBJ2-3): EAGVAQSPRYKIIEKRQSVAFWCNPISGHATLYWYQQILGQGPKLLIQFQNNGVVDDSQLPKDRFSAERLKGVDSTLKIQPAKLEDSAVYLCASSFRRGADTQYFGPGTRLTVL.

CDR3 sequence (DNA): TGTGCCAGCAGCCAAGAAATGAACAGTAATCAGCCCCAGCATTTT. It codes for CASSQEMNSNQPQHF. The V call is TRBV4-2, the J call TRBJ1-5; no clear D. Germline assignment: CDR1 LGHNA and CDR2 YNFKEQ. CDR3 size: 15 residues. Between the trimmed V and J ends, which lost 0 bases and 4 bases, there was a span of 10 bases.

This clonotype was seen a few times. CDR3 nucleotides: TGTGCCAGCAGCTTATCAGGGGGCTACGAGCAGTACTTC. It is translated as CASSLSGGYEQYF. V gene TRBV7-3 combines with J gene TRBJ2-7; 7 bases agree with TRBD1. The CDR3 sequence is 13 residues long. Germline CDR1 is SGHTA and CDR2 is FQGTGA. Unmatched junction bases numbered 1, after V lost 2 bases and J lost 3 bases.

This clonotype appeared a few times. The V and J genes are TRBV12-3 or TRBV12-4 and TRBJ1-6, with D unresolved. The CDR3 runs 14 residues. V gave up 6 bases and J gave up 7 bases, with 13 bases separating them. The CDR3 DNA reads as TGTGCCAGCAGCACGACGGTTCAAAATTCACCCCTCCACTTT. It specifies CASSTTVQNSPLHF.

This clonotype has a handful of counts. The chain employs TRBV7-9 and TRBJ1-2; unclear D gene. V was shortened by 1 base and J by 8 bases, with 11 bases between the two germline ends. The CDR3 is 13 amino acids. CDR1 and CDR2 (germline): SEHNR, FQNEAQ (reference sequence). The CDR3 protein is CASSLDGTGGYTF. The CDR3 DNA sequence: TGTGCCAGCAGCTTAGACGGAACCGGGGGCTACACCTTC.

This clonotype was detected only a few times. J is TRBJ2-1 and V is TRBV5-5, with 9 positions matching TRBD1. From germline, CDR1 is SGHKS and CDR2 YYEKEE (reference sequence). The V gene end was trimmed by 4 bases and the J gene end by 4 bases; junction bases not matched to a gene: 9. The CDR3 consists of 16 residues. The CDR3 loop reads CASSPPGTGPYNEQFF. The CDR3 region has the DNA TGTGCCAGCAGCCCACCAGGGACAGGGCCTTACAATGAGCAGTTCTTC. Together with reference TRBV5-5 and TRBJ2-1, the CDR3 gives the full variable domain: DAGVTQSPTHLIKTRGQQVTLRCSPISGHKSVSWYQQVLGQGPQFIFQYYEKEERGRGNFPDRFSARQFPNYSSELNVNALLLGDSALYLCASSPPGTGPYNEQFFGPGTRLTVL.

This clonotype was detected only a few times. The CDR3 DNA reads as TGTGCCAGCAGCTTACAGGGGTCAGATACGCAGTATTTT. Residues: CASSLQGSDTQYF. This chain connects TRBV7-2 to TRBJ2-3; D might be TRBD1 (6 bases). The CDR3 runs to 13 residues. The V and J ends lost 2 bases and 4 bases respectively, with 7 bases between them. Per the germline V gene, CDR1 is SGHTA and CDR2 is FQGNSA.

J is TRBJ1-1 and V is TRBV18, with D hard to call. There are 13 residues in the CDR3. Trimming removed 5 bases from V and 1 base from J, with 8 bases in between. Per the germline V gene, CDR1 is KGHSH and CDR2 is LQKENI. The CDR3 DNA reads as TGTGCCAGCTCAGATAGTGAGAACACTGAAGCTTTCTTT. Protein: CASSDSENTEAFF.

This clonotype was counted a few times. The CDR3 DNA reads TGTGCCAGCAGCTTAGCTAGCGGGGGGCCCCTTAACAATGAGCAGTTCTTC. This translates into CASSLASGGPLNNEQFF. This chain connects TRBV7-6 to TRBJ2-1, with 10 bases identical to TRBD2. J gave up 5 bases and V 0 bases, and 7 bases lay outside the gene matches. The CDR3 runs to 17 residues. Per germline, CDR1 SGHVS and CDR2 FNYEAQ.

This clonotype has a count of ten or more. CDR3 sequence (DNA): TGCGCCAGCAGCCAGGGGACAGGGCCGTACAATGAGCAGTTCTTC. Its protein product is CASSQGTGPYNEQFF. The chain carries TRBV4-1 and TRBJ2-1; 9 bases are shared with TRBD1. CDR3 length: 15 residues. V lost 3 bases and J lost 4; bases outside the gene matches: 4. Germline CDR1 MGHRA, CDR2 YSYEKL.

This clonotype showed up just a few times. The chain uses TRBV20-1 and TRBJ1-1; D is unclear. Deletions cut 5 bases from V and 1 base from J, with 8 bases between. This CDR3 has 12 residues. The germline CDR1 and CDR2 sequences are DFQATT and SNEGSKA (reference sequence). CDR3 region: CSAPRRNTEAFF. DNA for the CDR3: TGCAGTGCTCCCAGGAGGAACACTGAAGCTTTCTTT.

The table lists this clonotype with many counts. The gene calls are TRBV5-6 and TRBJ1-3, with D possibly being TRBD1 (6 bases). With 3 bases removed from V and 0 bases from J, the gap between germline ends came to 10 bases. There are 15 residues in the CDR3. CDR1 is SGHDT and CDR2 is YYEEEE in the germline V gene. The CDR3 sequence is CASSSTGSSGNTIYF. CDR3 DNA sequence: TGTGCCAGCAGCTCAACAGGGAGCTCTGGAAACACCATATATTTT.